This TCR beta chain was sequenced for a study of blood T cell repertoires in COVID-19 (dated by TCRdb to 2020 to 2022). Background for the entire study: Samples covering the acute and convalescent phases of COVID-19 were provided by collaborators in the United States, Italy and Spain. The sample metadata nearly always contained a de-identified subject ID, COVID-19 status, age in years and sex. HLA class I and class II types, where available, came from metadata supplied by the sample provider rather than from assay-based typing. Subjects who had been exposed to COVID-19, were actively infected with it, or had recovered from it provided the deeply sampled blood TCRbeta repertoires that made up the dataset. Samples came from the ongoing ImmuneRACE study (first 160 participants) plus 1,254 subjects from 6 global collaborators. The repertoires were made available in a free public database intended to serve as a resource for research on the immune response to SARS-CoV-2. The material from the prospective study consisted of cDNA or gDNA derived from T cells, B-cell-depleted T cells, or PBMCs. On the study overall, not on this receptor specifically: Clinical and demographic metadata were provided uncurated, with the amount varying by source and participant.

The immunoSEQ Assay, a bias-controlled multiplex PCR, was used to amplify TCRbeta CDR3 regions from genomic DNA. In the paper's pipeline: Within the assay, amplification of reference gene primers was used to estimate how many nucleated cells each sample contained. Sequence reads were collapsed and filtered to measure the absolute abundance of every unique TCRbeta CDR3 rearrangement. For each sample, productive Simpson clonality was calculated as the square root of Simpson's diversity index over productive rearrangements. TCRdb retrieved this table from immuneACCESS and kept in-frame rearrangements only. Not all clones are present; in checked studies, unresolved V genes account for under half, and no reason is known for the remainder. V and J calls plus clone size are reproduced from that table; the DNA served to infer D and trimming. The sample profile shows approximately 260,000 clones; around 87% of them were found once. The leading ten clones occupy under 6.5% of the sample.

The cysteine opens and the phenylalanine closes a CDR3 of 13 amino acids. The DNA shown is the 39-base CDR3, in frame from base 1. Reading the germline V gene gives CDR1 MDHEN and CDR2 SYDVKM. V was cut back by 3 bases and J by 4 bases, leaving a gap of 9 bases between them. In the prospective study, participants were roughly 18 to 100 years old, resided in 20 to 30 geographic areas of the United States, and were enrolled through a virtual design. Cohort assignment in the prospective study relied on participant-reported clinical history from a screening survey and a study questionnaire. In the prospective study, mobile phlebotomists collected whole blood, serum and a nasopharyngeal or oropharyngeal swab from each participant. Additional blood draws and questionnaires over an approximately two-month period could optionally be provided by prospective study participants. Before DNA extraction, blood samples from the prospective study were shipped at room temperature or frozen.

Of note for this clone: Its antigen remains unidentified. Base quality data are lacking; no much larger clone is found one base away.

The chain uses TRBV28 and TRBJ1-2; perhaps TRBD1 is the D gene, with 5 bases matching. The sequence was obtained from a woman aged 25 to 39 with acute COVID-19. The sequencing input was PBMCs or T cells enriched from blood (not recorded which). The CDR3 is CASSLSGRYGYTF. In nucleotide form, the sequence is TGTGCCAGCAGTTTGTCAGGGCGCTATGGCTACACCTTC.